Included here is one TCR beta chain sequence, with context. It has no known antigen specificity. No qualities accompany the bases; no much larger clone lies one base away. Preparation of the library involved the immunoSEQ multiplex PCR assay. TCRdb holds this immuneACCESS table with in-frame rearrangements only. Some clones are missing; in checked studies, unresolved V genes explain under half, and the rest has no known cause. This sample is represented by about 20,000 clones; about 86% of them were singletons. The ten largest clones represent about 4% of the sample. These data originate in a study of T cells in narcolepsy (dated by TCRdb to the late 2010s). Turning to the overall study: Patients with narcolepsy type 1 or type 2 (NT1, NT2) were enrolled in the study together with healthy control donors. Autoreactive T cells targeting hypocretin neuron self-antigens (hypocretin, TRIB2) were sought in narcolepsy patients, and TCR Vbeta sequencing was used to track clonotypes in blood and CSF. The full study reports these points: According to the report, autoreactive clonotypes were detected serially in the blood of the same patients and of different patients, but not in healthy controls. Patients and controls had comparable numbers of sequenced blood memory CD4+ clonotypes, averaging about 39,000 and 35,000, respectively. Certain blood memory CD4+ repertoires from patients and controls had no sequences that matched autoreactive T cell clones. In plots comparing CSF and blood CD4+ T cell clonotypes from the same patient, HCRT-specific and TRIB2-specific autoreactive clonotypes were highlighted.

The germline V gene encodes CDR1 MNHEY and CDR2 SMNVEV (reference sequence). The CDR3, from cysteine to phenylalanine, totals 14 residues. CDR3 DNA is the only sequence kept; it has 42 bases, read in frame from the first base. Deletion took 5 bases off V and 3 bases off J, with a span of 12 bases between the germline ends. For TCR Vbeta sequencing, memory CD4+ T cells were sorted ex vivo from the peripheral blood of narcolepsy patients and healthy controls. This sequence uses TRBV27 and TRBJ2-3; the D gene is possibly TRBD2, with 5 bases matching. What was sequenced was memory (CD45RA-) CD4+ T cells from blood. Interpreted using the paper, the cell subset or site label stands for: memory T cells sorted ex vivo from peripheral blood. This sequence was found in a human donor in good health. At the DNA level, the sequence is TGTGCCAGCAGTGAAGGGAGTGAGACAGATACGCAGTATTTT. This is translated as CASSEGSETDTQYF.